This TCR beta chain was obtained from a study of cytomegalovirus exposure and HLA in healthy donors. Study background: Caucasian-associated ancestry cluster membership applied to 75% to 85% of approximately 420 genotyped donors. Study-wide results and caveats: Within an earlier analysis, most TCR beta V segments proved productive either about 87% or about 30% of the time. Cytomegalovirus association was assigned to more than 150 TCR beta chains.

In the PCR, 60 Vbeta and 13 Jbeta primers were used. Clones were sequenced by immunoSEQ multiplex PCR, and TCRdb holds only the in-frame ones, with some missing. Of around 200,000 clones listed, almost 85% are singletons. Sampled while nominally healthy, donors likely had unrecorded immune exposures. This clone was seen just once. Antigen: not known. The CDR3 contains 16 residues. Germline V gene lookup returns CDR1 LGHNA and CDR2 YSLEER. Losses at the gene ends were 4 bases for V and 0 bases for J; bases not matched to a gene: 8. The rearrangement joins TRBV4-3 to TRBJ1-1; 7 bases match TRBD1. The receptor was derived from a middle-aged woman in good health and CMV-seronegative. The sample consisted of PBMCs. The CDR3: CASSRSIGTVNTEAFF. In nucleotides, the CDR3 is TGCGCCAGCAGCCGGTCAATCGGGACAGTGAACACTGAAGCTTTCTTT.